Listed below are T cell receptor beta chains from one sample, sequenced in a study of T cell responses to AZD1222 COVID-19 vaccine. Profiled with immunoSEQ multiplex PCR; TCRdb holds only in-frame clones, not every one. The sample lists around 100,000 clones, around nine tenths occurring once. The input for sequencing was peripheral blood, taken on day 0 of AZD1222 vaccination. All receptors derive from an adult in good health. CDR3s include the opening cysteine and the closing phenylalanine or tryptophan. D genes are given only for firm matches. Size tells how often a clone was seen (once, few, many) or the class of an expanded clone, and some rows leave it out.

TRBV5-4,NA,NA,TRBJ1-3,TGTGCCAGCAGCTTGGAGCGGATCCCGAACACCATATATTTT,CASSLERIPNTIYF
TRBV6-2/TRBV6-3,NA,NA,TRBJ1-5,TGTGCCAGCAGTTCATCTGGGGATCTGAGTCAGCCCCAGCATTTT,CASSSSGDLSQPQHF
TRBV7-8,NA,once,TRBJ1-6,TGTGCCAGCAGCTTAGGCAGCGTTAATTCACCCCTCCACTTT,CASSLGSVNSPLHF
TRBV7-2,TRBD1,once,TRBJ2-2,TGTGCCAGCAGCTTAGATGGACAGGGCACCGGGGAGCTGTTTTTT,CASSLDGQGTGELFF
TRBV27,NA,NA,TRBJ2-2,TGTGCCAGCAGTCTACTTACCGGGGAGCTGTTTTTT,CASSLLTGELFF
TRBV27,NA,NA,TRBJ1-1,TGTGCCAGCAGTTTACAGAAAACAACTGAAGCTTTCTTT,CASSLQKTTEAFF
TRBV7-2,NA,NA,TRBJ2-4,TGTGCCAGCAGCACTGGTGGGGGGGGCGTATACATTCAGTACTTC,CASSTGGGGVYIQYF
TRBV5-1,NA,NA,TRBJ1-1,TGCGCCAGCAGCTTGGTTGGGATTGGCACTGAAGCTTTCTTT,CASSLVGIGTEAFF
TRBV7-3,NA,NA,TRBJ2-2,TGTGCCAGCAGCCCGTTAGGTACCGGGGAGCTGTTTTTT,CASSPLGTGELFF
TRBV30,TRBD1,few,TRBJ1-6,TGTGCCTGGAGTGTACGGGACAGGGTATATTCACCCCTCCACTTT,CAWSVRDRVYSPLHF
TRBV7-2,NA,NA,TRBJ2-5,TGTGCCAGCAGCTTAGGGATTGGAAGAGAGACCCAGTACTTC,CASSLGIGRETQYF
TRBV10-2,NA,few,TRBJ1-2,TGCGCCAGCACCCCCGCGGGAGCTAACTATGGCTACACCTTC,CASTPAGANYGYTF
TRBV2,TRBD1,NA,TRBJ1-6,TGTGCCAGCAGCAACCGGGCTGGACAGGGGCGGGCACCCCTCCACTTT,CASSNRAGQGRAPLHF
TRBV18,TRBD1,NA,TRBJ1-1,TGTGCCAGCTCATCTACCGGGACAGGGATCGTGAACACTGAAGCTTTCTTT,CASSSTGTGIVNTEAFF
TRBV6-5,TRBD1,NA,TRBJ1-1,TGTGCCAGCAGTCTTATGGACAGGGGAGGCCTTGAGGCTTTCTTT,CASSLMDRGGLEAFF
TRBV5-6,NA,few,TRBJ1-5,TGTGCCAGCAGCCCGGGAACGGCCTCTGGGCAGCCCCAGCATTTT,CASSPGTASGQPQHF
TRBV5-4,NA,NA,TRBJ2-7,TGTGCCAGCAGCTACACTGGACGGGTTTACGAGCAGTACTTC,CASSYTGRVYEQYF
TRBV19,TRBD1,NA,TRBJ1-5,TGTGCCAGTACCATGGACAGGGTAGGCAATCAGCCCCAGCATTTT,CASTMDRVGNQPQHF
TRBV5-1,TRBD1,NA,TRBJ1-3,TGCGCCAGCAGCTTGTTGGAGACAGGGGCGTTGCTCTCTGGAAACACCATATATTTT,CASSLLETGALLSGNTIYF
TRBV11-2,NA,NA,TRBJ1-1,TGTGCCAGCAGCTTAGGATTAGGGGGGGAAGCTTTCTTT,CASSLGLGGEAFF
TRBV19,TRBD2,NA,TRBJ2-7,TGTGCCAGTAGTATAGGTGGGGGGGACTACGAGCAGTACTTC,CASSIGGGDYEQYF
TRBV7-6,NA,NA,TRBJ2-1,TGTGCCAGCAGCTCGCGGAGGTCGAATGAGCAGTTCTTC,CASSSRRSNEQFF
TRBV7-8,TRBD2,few,TRBJ2-7,TGTGCCAGCAGCTCGCCCGGGACTACCTACGAGCAGTACTTC,CASSSPGTTYEQYF
TRBV6-6,TRBD1,NA,TRBJ1-6,TGTGCCAGCAGCGATCGGACAGGGGTTAATTCACCCCTCCACTTT,CASSDRTGVNSPLHF
TRBV6-5,NA,NA,TRBJ1-6,TGTGCCAGCAGTTACGATCTGGCCTCATCTAATTCACCCCTCCACTTT,CASSYDLASSNSPLHF
TRBV12-3/TRBV12-4,NA,NA,TRBJ2-2,TGTGCCAGCAGCACGAAGCGAGACGGGGAGCTGTTTTTT,CASSTKRDGELFF
TRBV15,NA,NA,TRBJ2-3,TGTGCCACCAGGGACATCACAGATACGCAGTATTTT,CATRDITDTQYF
TRBV11-2,TRBD1,NA,TRBJ2-5,TGTGCCAGCAGCCTGACAGGGGCGGAGACCCAGTACTTC,CASSLTGAETQYF
TRBV18,TRBD1,NA,TRBJ1-3,TGTGCCAGCTCACCCCGACCGGGGTCTACAGGGGGAGCTGGAAACACCATATATTTT,CASSPRPGSTGGAGNTIYF
TRBV9,TRBD2,NA,TRBJ2-7,TGTGCCAGCAGCGTAGGGGTGGTGGGAGGGCCCCCCTACGAGCAGTACTTC,CASSVGVVGGPPYEQYF
TRBV5-1,TRBD1,once,TRBJ2-5,TGCGCCAGCAGCTCGAGGGGGCTAGCCGAGACCCAGTACTTC,CASSSRGLAETQYF
TRBV7-8,NA,NA,TRBJ2-6,TGTGCCAGCAGCTTAGCGCGAAGGACCTCTGGGGCCAACGTCCTGACTTTC,CASSLARRTSGANVLTF
TRBV7-8,NA,once,TRBJ1-2,TGTGCCAGCAGCCACGATTCCGGTTCCGGATATGGCTACACCTTC,CASSHDSGSGYGYTF
TRBV19,TRBD1,NA,TRBJ2-5,TGTGCCAGTAGTACAAACAGGGGCGTAAAAGAGACCCAGTACTTC,CASSTNRGVKETQYF
TRBV5-6,NA,once,TRBJ1-1,TGTGCCAGCAGCTTTGGGTTAGACAGGATCCCTGAAGCTTTCTTT,CASSFGLDRIPEAFF
TRBV12-5,NA,NA,TRBJ1-1,TGTGCTAGTGGTCCCCCCCCTTGGGGAGGGAACACTGAAGCTTTCTTT,CASGPPPWGGNTEAFF
TRBV2,TRBD1,few,TRBJ1-2,TGTGCCAGCAGAGCAGACAGGGGTGAAGGGGGCTACACCTTC,CASRADRGEGGYTF
TRBV5-1,TRBD1,NA,TRBJ2-5,TGCGCCAGCAACGAGGGGGCGCACGGTCAAGAGACCCAGTACTTC,CASNEGAHGQETQYF
TRBV5-6,NA,NA,TRBJ1-2,TGTGCCAGCAGCTTGGGACAGATTCCTCCGGGGGGCTACACCTTC,CASSLGQIPPGGYTF
TRBV25-1,NA,many,TRBJ1-2,TGTGCCAGCAGTGAATTCGATCTGGCGAGTACAAGTGGCTACACCTTC,CASSEFDLASTSGYTF
TRBV7-9,NA,NA,TRBJ1-3,TGTGCCAGCAGCTTTGCGTGGGCCCCTGGAAACACCATATATTTT,CASSFAWAPGNTIYF
TRBV5-1,NA,NA,TRBJ1-5,TGCGCCAGCAGCTTGGTAGGGGATACGCCCCAGCATTTT,CASSLVGDTPQHF
TRBV5-1,TRBD1,NA,TRBJ1-1,TGCGCCAGCCAGAGGACAGGGGACACTGAAGCTTTCTTT,CASQRTGDTEAFF
TRBV7-2,NA,NA,TRBJ2-7,TGTGCCAGCAGCCCCGCCAGCGGTATTTACGAGCAGTACTTC,CASSPASGIYEQYF
TRBV19,NA,NA,TRBJ1-4,TGTGCCAGTAGTACCACAGGGAAAGCGACTAATGAAAAACTGTTTTTT,CASSTTGKATNEKLFF
TRBV27,NA,NA,TRBJ2-7,TGTGCCAGCAGTTTCTCCGGGCCCTACGAGCAGTACTTC,CASSFSGPYEQYF
TRBV7-9,NA,NA,TRBJ1-4,TGTGCCAGCAGCTTACGTTCTAGTAATGAAAAACTGTTTTTT,CASSLRSSNEKLFF
TRBV6-2/TRBV6-3,NA,NA,TRBJ1-5,TGTGCCAGCAGTGACCGACAGGCCCTAAATCAGCCCCAGCATTTT,CASSDRQALNQPQHF
TRBV19,TRBD1,NA,TRBJ1-1,TGTGCCAGCAATCTCCAGGGGGGGAACACTGAAGCTTTCTTT,CASNLQGGNTEAFF
TRBV7-3,NA,NA,TRBJ2-1,TGTGCCAGCAGCCCTAGGGACGATTACAATGAGCAGTTCTTC,CASSPRDDYNEQFF
TRBV6-2/TRBV6-3,NA,many,TRBJ1-2,TGTGCCAGCAGTCCAGACACCACCACTTATGGCTACACCTTC,CASSPDTTTYGYTF